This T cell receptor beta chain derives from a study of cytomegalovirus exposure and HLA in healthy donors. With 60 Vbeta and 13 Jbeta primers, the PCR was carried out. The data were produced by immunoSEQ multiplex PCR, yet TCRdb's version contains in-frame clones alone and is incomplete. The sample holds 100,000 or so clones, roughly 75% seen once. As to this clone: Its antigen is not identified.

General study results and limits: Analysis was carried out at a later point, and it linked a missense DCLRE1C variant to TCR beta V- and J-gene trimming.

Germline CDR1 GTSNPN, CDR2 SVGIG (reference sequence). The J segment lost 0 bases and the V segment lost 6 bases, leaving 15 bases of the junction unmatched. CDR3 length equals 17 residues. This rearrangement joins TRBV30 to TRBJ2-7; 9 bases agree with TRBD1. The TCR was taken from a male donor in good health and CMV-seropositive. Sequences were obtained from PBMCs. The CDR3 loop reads CACSSPATGGSSYEQYF. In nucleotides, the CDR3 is TGTGCCTGTTCCTCCCCCGCGACAGGGGGAAGCTCCTACGAGCAGTACTTC.